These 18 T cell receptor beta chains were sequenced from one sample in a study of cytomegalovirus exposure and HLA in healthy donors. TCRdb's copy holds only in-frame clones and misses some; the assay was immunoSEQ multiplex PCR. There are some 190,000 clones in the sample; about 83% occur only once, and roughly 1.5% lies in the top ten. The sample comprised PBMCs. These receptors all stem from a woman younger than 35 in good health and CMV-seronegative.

The CDR3 region has the DNA TGTGCCAGCAGCGTAGGAGGACAGGGCTTTGGGACCCAGTACTTC. Protein: CASSVGGQGFGTQYF. The chain has TRBV9 and TRBJ2-5, with TRBD1 matching 8 bases. The V gene's germline CDR1 is SGDLS and CDR2 YYNGEE. The CDR3 sequence is 15 residues long. Unmatched junction bases numbered 8, after V lost 0 bases and J lost 7 bases.

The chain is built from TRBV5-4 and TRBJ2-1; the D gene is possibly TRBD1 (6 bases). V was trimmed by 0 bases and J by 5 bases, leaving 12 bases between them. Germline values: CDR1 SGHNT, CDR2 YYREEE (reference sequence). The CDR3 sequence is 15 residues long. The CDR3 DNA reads TGTGCCAGCAGCTTGGTCCACAGGGAAAACAATGAGCAGTTCTTC. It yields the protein CASSLVHRENNEQFF.

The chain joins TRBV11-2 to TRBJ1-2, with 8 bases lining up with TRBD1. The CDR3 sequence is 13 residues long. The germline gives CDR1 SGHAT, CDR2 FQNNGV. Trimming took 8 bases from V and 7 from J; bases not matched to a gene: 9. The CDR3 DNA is TGTGCCAGCGGTACAGGGGGTATCCTTGGCTACACCTTC. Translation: CASGTGGILGYTF. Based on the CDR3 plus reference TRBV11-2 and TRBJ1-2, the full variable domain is EAGVAQSPRYKIIEKRQSVAFWCNPISGHATLYWYQQILGQGPKLLIQFQNNGVVDDSQLPKDRFSAERLKGVDSTLKIQPAKLEDSAVYLCASGTGGILGYTFGSGTRLTVV.

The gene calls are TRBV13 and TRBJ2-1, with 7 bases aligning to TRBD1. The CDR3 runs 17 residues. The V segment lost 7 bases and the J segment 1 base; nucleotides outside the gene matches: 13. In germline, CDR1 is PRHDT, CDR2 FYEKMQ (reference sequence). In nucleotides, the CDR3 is TGTGCCAGCACCGACCAACAGGGGAAAAAGTCCTACAATGAGCAGTTCTTC. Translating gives CASTDQQGKKSYNEQFF. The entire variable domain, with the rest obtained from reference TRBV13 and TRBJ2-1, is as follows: AAGVIQSPRHLIKEKRETATLKCYPIPRHDTVYWYQQGPGQDPQFLISFYEKMQSDKGSIPDRFSAQQFSDYHSELNMSSLELGDSALYFCASTDQQGKKSYNEQFFGPGTRLTVL.

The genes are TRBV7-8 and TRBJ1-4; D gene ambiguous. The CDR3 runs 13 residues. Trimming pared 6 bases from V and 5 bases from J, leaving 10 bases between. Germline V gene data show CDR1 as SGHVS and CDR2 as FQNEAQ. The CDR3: CASSNLENEKLFF. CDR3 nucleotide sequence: TGTGCCAGCAGTAATTTGGAGAATGAAAAACTGTTTTTT.

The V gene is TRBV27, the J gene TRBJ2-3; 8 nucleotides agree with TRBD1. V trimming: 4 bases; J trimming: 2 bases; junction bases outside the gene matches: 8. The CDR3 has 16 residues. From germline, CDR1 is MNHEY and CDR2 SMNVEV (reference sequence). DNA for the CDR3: TGTGCCAGCAGTTCAACAGGGGGGTCACACACAGATACGCAGTATTTT. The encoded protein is CASSSTGGSHTDTQYF.

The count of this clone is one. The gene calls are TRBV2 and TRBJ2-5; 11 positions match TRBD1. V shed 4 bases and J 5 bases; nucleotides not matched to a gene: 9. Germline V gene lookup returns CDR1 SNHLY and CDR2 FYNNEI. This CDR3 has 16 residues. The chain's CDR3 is CASSVNGQGAAETQYF. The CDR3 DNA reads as TGTGCCAGCAGTGTAAACGGACAGGGGGCCGCGGAGACCCAGTACTTC.

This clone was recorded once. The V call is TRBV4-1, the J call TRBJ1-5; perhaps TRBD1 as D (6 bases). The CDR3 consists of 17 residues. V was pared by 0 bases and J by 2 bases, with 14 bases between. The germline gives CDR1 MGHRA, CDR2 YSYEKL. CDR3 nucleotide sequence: TGCGCCAGCAGCCAAGAGCCAGGGGAGAGAGGCAATCAGCCCCAGCATTTT. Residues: CASSQEPGERGNQPQHF.

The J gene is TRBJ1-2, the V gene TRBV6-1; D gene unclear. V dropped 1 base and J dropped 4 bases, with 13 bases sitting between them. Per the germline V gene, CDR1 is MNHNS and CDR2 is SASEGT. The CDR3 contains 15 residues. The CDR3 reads CASSEEVGARYGYTF. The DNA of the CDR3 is TGTGCCAGCAGTGAAGAAGTTGGAGCTCGCTATGGCTACACCTTC.

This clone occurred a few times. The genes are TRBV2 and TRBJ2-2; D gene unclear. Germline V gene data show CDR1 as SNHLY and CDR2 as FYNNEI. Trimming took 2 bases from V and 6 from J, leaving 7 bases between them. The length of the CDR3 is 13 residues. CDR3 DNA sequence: TGTGCCAGCAGTGAAATGGCGGCCGGGGAGCTGTTTTTT. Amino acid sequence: CASSEMAAGELFF.

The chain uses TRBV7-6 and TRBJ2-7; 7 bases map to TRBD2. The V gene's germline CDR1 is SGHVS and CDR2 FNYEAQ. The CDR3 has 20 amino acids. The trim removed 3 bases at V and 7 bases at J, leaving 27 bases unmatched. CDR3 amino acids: CASSFPRGLAGVPPTGEQYF. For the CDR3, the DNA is TGTGCCAGCAGCTTTCCGCGGGGACTGGCGGGAGTTCCACCTACTGGGGAGCAGTACTTC. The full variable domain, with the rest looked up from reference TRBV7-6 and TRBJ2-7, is GAGVSQSPRYKVTKRGQDVALRCDPISGHVSLYWYRQALGQGPEFLTYFNYEAQQDKSGLPNDRFSAERPEGSISTLTIQRTEQRDSAMYRCASSFPRGLAGVPPTGEQYFGPGTRLTVT.

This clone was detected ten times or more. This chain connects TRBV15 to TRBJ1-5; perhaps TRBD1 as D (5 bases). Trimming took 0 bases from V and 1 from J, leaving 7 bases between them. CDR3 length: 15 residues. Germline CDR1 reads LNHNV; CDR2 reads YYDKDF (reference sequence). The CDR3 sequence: CATSRDPGSNQPQHF. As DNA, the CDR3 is TGTGCCACCAGCAGAGATCCAGGGAGCAATCAGCCCCAGCATTTT.

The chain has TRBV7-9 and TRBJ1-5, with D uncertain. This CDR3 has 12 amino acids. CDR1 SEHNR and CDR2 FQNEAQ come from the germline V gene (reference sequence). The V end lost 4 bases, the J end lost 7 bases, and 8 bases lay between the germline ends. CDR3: CASSSTDQPQHF. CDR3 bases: TGTGCCAGCAGCTCCACAGACCAGCCCCAGCATTTT.

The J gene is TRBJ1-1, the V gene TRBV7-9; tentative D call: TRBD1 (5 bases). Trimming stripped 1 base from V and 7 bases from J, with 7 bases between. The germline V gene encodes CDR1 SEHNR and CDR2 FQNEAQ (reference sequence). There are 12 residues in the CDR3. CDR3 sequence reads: CASSLGGLEAFF. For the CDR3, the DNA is TGTGCCAGCAGCTTAGGGGGACTTGAAGCTTTCTTT. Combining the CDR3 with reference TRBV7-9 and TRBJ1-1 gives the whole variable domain DTGVSQNPRHKITKRGQNVTFRCDPISEHNRLYWYRQTLGQGPEFLTYFQNEAQLEKSRLLSDRFSAERPKGSFSTLEIQRTEQGDSAMYLCASSLGGLEAFFGQGTRLTVV.

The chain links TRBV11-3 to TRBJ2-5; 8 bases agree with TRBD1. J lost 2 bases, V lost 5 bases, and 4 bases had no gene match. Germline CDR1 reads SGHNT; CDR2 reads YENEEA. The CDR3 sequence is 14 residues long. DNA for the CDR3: TGTGCCAGCAGCCTCGGACAGGGACAAGAGACCCAGTACTTC. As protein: CASSLGQGQETQYF.

CDR3 sequence reads: CASSDRAGETQYF. Written as DNA, the CDR3 is TGTGCCAGCAGTGACAGGGCGGGGGAGACCCAGTACTTC. The chain is built from TRBV7-9 and TRBJ2-5; D perhaps matches TRBD1 (7 bases). This CDR3 is 13 amino acids long. V lost 6 bases, J lost 5 bases, and 13 bases lay in between. CDR1 is SEHNR, CDR2 FQNEAQ, per germline (reference sequence).

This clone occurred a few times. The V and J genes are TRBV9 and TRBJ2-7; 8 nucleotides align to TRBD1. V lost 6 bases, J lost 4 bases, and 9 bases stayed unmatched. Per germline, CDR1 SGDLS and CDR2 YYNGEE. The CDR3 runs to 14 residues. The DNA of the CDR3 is TGTGCCAGCAATAGTTACGGGACAGGTTACGAGCAGTACTTC. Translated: CASNSYGTGYEQYF.

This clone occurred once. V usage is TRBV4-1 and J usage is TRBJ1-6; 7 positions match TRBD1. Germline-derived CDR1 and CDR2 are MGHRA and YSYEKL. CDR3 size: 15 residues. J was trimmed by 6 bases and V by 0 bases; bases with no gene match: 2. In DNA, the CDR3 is TGCGCCAGCAGCCAAGAGCAGGGGGGTAATTCACCCCTCCACTTT. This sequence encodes CASSQEQGGNSPLHF.